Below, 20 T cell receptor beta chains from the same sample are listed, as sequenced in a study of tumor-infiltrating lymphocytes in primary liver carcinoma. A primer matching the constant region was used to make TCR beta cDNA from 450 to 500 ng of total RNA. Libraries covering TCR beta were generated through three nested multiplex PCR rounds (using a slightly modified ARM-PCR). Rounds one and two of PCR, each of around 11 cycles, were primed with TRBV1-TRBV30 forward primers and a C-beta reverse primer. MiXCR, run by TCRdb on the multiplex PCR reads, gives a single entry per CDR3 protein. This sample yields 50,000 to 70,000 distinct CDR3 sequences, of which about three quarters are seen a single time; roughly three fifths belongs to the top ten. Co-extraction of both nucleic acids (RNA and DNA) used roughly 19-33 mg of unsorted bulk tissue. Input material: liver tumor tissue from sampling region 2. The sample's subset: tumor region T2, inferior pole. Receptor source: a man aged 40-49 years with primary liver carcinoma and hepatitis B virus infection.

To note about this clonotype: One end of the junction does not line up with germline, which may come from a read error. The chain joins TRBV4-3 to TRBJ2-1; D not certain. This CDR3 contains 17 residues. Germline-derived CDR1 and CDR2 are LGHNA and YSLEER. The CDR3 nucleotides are TGTACCAGCAGCCAAGATCTTGGCAGCAGCTCCTACAATGAGCAGTTCTTC. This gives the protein CTSSQDLGSSSYNEQFF.

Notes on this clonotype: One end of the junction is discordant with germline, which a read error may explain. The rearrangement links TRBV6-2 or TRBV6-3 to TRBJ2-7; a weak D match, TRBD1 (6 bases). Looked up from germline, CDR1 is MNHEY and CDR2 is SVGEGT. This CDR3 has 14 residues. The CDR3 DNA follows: TGTGCCAGCAGTTACTTGAGGGGGTTCGGGGAGCAATACTTC. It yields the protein CASSYLRGFGEQYF.

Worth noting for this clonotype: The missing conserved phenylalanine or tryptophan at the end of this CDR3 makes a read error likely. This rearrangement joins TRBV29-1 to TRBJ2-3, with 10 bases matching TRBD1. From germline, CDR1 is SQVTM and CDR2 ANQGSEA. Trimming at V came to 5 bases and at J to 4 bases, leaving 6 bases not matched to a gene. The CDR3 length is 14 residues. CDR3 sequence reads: CSVSGTGASDTQYI. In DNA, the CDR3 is TGCAGCGTTTCCGGGACAGGGGCGTCAGATACGCAGTATATC.

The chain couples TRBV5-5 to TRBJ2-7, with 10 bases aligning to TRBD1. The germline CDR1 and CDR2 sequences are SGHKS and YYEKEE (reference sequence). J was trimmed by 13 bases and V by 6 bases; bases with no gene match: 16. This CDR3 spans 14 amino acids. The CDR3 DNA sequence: TGTGCCAGCAACTTCCGGGACAGGGGTTACGAGCGCTACTTC. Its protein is CASNFRDRGYERYF.

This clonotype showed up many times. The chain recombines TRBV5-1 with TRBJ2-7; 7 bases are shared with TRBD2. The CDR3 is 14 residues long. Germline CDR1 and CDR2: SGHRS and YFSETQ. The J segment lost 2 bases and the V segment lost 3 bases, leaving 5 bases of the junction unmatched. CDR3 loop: CASSYLADPYEQYF. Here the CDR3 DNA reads TGCGCCAGCAGCTACCTAGCGGATCCCTACGAGCAGTACTTC.

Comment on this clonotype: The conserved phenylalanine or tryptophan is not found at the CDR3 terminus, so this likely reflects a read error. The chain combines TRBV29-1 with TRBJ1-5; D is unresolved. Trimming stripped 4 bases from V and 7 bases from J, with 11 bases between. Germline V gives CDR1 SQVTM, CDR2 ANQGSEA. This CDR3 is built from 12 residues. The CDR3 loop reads CSVGELGQPQHY. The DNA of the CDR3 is TGCAGCGTTGGGGAACTGGGGCAGCCCCAGCATTAT.

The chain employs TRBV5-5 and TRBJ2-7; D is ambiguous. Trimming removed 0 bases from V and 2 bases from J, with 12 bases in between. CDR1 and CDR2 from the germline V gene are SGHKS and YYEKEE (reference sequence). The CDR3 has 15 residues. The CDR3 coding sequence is TGTGCCAGCAGCTTGGTATCTTCTGGTCCCTACGAGCAGTACTTC. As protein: CASSLVSSGPYEQYF.

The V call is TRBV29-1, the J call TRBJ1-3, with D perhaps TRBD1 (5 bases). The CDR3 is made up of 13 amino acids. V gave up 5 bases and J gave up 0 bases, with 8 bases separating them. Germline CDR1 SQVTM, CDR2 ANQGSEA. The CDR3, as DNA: TGCAGCGTTCAGACAGCCTCTGGAAACACCATATATTTT. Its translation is CSVQTASGNTIYF. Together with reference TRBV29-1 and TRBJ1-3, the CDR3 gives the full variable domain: SAVISQKPSRDICQRGTSLTIQCQVDSQVTMMFWYRQQPGQSLTLIATANQGSEATYESGFVIDKFPISRPNLTFSTLTVSNMSPEDSSIYLCSVQTASGNTIYFGEGSWLTVV.

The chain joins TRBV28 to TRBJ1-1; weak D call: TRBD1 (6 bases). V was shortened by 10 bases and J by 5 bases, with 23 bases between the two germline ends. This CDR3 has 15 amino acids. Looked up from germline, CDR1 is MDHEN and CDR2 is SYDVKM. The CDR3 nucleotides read TGTGCCAACAGAACCGGACAGCAGGGGAATACTGAAGCTTTCTTT. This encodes CANRTGQQGNTEAFF.

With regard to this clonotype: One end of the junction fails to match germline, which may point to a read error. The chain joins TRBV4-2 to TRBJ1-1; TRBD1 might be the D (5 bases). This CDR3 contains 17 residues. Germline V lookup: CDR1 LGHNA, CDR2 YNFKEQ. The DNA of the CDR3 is TGTGCCAGGAGCCAAGAGTACGGGCAGGGTTTCTGGACTGAAGCTTTCTTT. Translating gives CARSQEYGQGFWTEAFF.

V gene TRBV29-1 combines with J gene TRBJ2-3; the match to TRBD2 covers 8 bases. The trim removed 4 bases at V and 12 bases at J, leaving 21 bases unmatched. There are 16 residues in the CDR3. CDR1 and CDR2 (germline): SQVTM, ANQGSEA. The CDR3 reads CSVATPSSGWVVTQYF. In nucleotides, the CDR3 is TGCAGCGTTGCGACTCCCTCTAGCGGGTGGGTCGTTACTCAGTATTTT.

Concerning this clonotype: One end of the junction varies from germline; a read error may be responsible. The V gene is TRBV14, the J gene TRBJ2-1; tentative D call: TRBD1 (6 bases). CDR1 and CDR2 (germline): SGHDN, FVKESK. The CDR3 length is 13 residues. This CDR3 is CANSFRTGSGQFF. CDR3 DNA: TGTGCCAACAGCTTCCGTACAGGGTCGGGGCAGTTCTTC. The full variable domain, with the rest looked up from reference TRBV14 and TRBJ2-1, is EAGVTQFPSHSVIEKGQTVTLRCDPISGHDNLYWYRRVMGKEIKFLLHFVKESKQDESGMPNNRFLAERTGGTYSTLKVQPAELEDSGVYFCANSFRTGSGQFFGPGTRLTVL.

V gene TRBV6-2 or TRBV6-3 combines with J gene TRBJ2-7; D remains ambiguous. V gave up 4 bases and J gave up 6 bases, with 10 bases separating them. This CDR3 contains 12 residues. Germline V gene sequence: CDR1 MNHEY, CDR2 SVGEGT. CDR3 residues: CASSFESCEQYF. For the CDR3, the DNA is TGTGCCAGCAGTTTTGAGAGCTGCGAGCAGTACTTC.

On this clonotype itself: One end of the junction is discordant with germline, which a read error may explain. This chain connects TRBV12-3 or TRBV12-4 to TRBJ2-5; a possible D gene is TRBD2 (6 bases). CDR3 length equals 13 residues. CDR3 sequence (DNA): TGTACCAGCAGTTTAACGGTTGGGGGGACTCAATACTTC. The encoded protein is CTSSLTVGGTQYF.

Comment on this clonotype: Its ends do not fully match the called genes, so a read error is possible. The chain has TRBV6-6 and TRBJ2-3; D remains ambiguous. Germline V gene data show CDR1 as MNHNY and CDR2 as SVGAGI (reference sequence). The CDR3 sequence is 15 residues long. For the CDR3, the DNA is TGTGCCAGCAGTTACTCGAATAGTAGCACAGATACACAGTATTTT. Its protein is CASSYSNSSTDTQYF.

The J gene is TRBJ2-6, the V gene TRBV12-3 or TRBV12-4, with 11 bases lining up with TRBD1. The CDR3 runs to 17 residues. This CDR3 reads CTCSFGQGAQGANVLTF. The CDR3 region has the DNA TGTACCTGCAGTTTCGGACAGGGGGCGCAGGGGGCCAACGTCCTGACTTTC.

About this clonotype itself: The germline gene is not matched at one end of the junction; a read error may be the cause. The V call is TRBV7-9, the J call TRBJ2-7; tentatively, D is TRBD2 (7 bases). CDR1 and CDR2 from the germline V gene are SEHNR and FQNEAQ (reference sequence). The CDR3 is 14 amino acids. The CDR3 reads CASSLGGETYEEYF. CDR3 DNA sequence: TGTGCCAGTAGCTTAGGGGGGGAAACCTACGAGGAGTACTTC.

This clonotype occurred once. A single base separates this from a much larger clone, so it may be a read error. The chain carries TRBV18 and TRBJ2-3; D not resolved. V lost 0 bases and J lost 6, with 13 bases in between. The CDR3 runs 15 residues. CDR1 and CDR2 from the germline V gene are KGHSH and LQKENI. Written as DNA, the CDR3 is TGTGCCAGCTCACCACCAGAACCGCCGGTCGATACGCAGTATTTT. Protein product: CASSPPEPPVDTQYF.

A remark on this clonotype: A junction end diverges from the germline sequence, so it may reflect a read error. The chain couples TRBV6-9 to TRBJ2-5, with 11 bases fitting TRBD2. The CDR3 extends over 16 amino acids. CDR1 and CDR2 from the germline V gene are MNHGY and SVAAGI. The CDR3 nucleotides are TGTACCAGCAGTCCCCATAGCGGGAGGGCCGAGGAGACCCTGTACTTC. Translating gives CTSSPHSGRAEETLYF.

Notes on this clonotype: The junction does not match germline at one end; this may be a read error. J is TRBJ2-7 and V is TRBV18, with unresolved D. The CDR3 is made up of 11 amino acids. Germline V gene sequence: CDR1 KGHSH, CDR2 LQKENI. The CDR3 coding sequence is TGTGCCAGCTCACCAATGGGCGAGCCGTACTTC. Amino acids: CASSPMGEPYF. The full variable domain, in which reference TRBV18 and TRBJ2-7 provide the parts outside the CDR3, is NAGVMQNPRHLVRRRGQEARLRCSPMKGHSHVYWYRQLPEEGLKFMVYLQKENIIDESGMPKERFSAEFPKEGPSILRIQQVVRGDSAAYFCASSPMGEPYFGPGTRLTVT.